This entry lists 6 T cell receptor beta chains sequenced from one sample in a study of T cell responses to AZD1222 COVID-19 vaccine. Libraries were prepared by immunoSEQ multiplex PCR; TCRdb keeps only in-frame clonotypes and omits some of them. The sample has more than 100,000 clones, 90% to 95% seen once. The source was peripheral blood, collected 28 days after the second AZD1222 dose. These receptors originate from an adult who received the AZD1222 COVID-19 vaccine.

The rearrangement links TRBV4-3 to TRBJ2-7; 7 positions agree with TRBD1. Trimming at V came to 0 bases and at J to 4 bases, leaving 6 bases not matched to a gene. The CDR3 runs 15 residues. Germline V gene sequence: CDR1 LGHNA, CDR2 YSLEER. The CDR3 sequence is CASSQDSAGGYEQYF. As DNA, the CDR3 is TGCGCCAGCAGCCAAGATTCGGCAGGGGGATACGAGCAGTACTTC.

This clone has a handful of counts. This sequence joins TRBV24-1 and TRBJ1-1; D is unclear. Germline CDR1 KGHDR, CDR2 SFDVKD. The CDR3 spans 15 residues. V lost 0 bases and J 1 base, leaving 8 bases between the germline ends. The CDR3 protein is CATSDLRESNTEAFF. The CDR3 nucleotides are TGTGCCACCAGTGATTTGCGTGAATCGAACACTGAAGCTTTCTTT.

The J gene is TRBJ2-7, the V gene TRBV6-5, with no clear D. Germline CDR1 reads MNHEY; CDR2 reads SVGAGI. Trimming cost V 7 bases and J 1 base, with 17 bases left between them. This CDR3 comprises 15 residues. This CDR3 is CASTKGWQESYEQYF. CDR3 in DNA: TGTGCCAGCACCAAGGGTTGGCAGGAATCCTACGAGCAGTACTTC.

The gene calls are TRBV30 and TRBJ2-5, with TRBD1 identical over 9 bases. The V gene end was trimmed by 4 bases and the J gene end by 3 bases; junction bases not matched to a gene: 9. This CDR3 region has 15 residues. Germline assignment: CDR1 GTSNPN and CDR2 SVGIG (reference sequence). CDR3 loop: CAWTRGGTGKETQYF. The CDR3 DNA reads as TGTGCCTGGACAAGAGGAGGGACAGGGAAAGAGACCCAGTACTTC.

The chain uses TRBV28 and TRBJ1-5, with 7 positions matching TRBD1. This CDR3 is 20 amino acids long. Unmatched junction bases numbered 27, after V lost 4 bases and J lost 9 bases. Germline CDR1 MDHEN, CDR2 SYDVKM. The CDR3 sequence: CASSSVSNRTGLWRRGPQHF. In DNA form, the CDR3 reads TGTGCCAGCAGTTCCGTCTCAAATCGGACAGGCCTATGGCGTAGAGGGCCCCAGCATTTT.

V usage is TRBV9 and J usage is TRBJ1-3; D remains ambiguous. There are 14 residues in the CDR3. V was trimmed by 4 bases and J by 8 bases, leaving 16 bases between them. Per the germline V gene, CDR1 is SGDLS and CDR2 is YYNGEE. Here the CDR3 DNA reads TGTGCCAGCAGCAAAGGACGGTCCGGAGACACCATATATTTT. This translates into CASSKGRSGDTIYF.